This entry lists 22 T cell receptor beta chains sequenced from one sample in a study of blood T cell repertoires in COVID-19. Some clones are missing from TCRdb's copy, which holds only in-frame ones; the method was immunoSEQ multiplex PCR. There are tens of thousands of clones in the sample; 88% occur only once, and about 3.4% lies in the top ten. The sequenced material came from peripheral blood. The receptors shown here come from a man aged 50 to 59 with active COVID-19.

The V gene is TRBV7-2, the J gene TRBJ2-4; TRBD2 matches at 7 bases. With V trimmed by 5 bases and J by 0 bases, 10 bases remained unmatched. This CDR3 is 17 amino acids long. The germline CDR1 and CDR2 sequences are SGHTA and FQGNSA. CDR3 loop: CASSPGGGLLAKNIQYF. Here the CDR3 DNA reads TGTGCCAGCAGCCCGGGGGGAGGGCTTCTAGCCAAAAACATTCAGTACTTC.

This rearrangement joins TRBV29-1 to TRBJ1-2; maybe TRBD1 (6 bases). This CDR3 spans 12 amino acids. Germline V gives CDR1 SQVTM, CDR2 ANQGSEA. The V end was cut by 7 bases, the J end by 6 bases, with 15 bases between. The CDR3 sequence is CSANTGYNGYTF. Here the CDR3 DNA reads TGCAGCGCGAATACAGGGTATAATGGCTACACCTTC.

The chain carries TRBV5-1 and TRBJ1-2, with TRBD1 matching 9 bases. Trimming took 5 bases from V and 4 from J; bases not matched to a gene: 6. Germline V gene sequence: CDR1 SGHRS, CDR2 YFSETQ. The CDR3 loop spans 14 amino acids. CDR3 sequence: CASRQGAQTYGYTF. CDR3 coding DNA: TGCGCCAGCAGACAGGGGGCGCAGACCTATGGCTACACCTTC. Based on the CDR3 plus reference TRBV5-1 and TRBJ1-2, the full variable domain is KAGVTQTPRYLIKTRGQQVTLSCSPISGHRSVSWYQQTPGQGLQFLFEYFSETQRNKGNFPGRFSGRQFSNSRSEMNVSTLELGDSALYLCASRQGAQTYGYTFGSGTRLTVV.

This sequence joins TRBV14 and TRBJ2-4, with D possibly matching TRBD1 (5 bases). The CDR3 has 16 amino acids. Trimming stripped 4 bases from V and 2 bases from J, with 15 bases between. Germline loops: CDR1 SGHDN, CDR2 FVKESK. The CDR3 DNA sequence: TGTGCCAGCAGCCCTAGGGGAATGGAACCCAAAAACATTCAGTACTTC. It codes for CASSPRGMEPKNIQYF.

The chain employs TRBV5-4 and TRBJ2-3; 7 nucleotides agree with TRBD1. The CDR3 totals 15 residues. V lost 4 bases and J lost 5; bases outside the gene matches: 10. The germline V gene encodes CDR1 SGHNT and CDR2 YYREEE (reference sequence). CDR3 in DNA: TGTGCCAGCAGCCCGGGACAGAACCTAGGAGATACGCAGTATTTT. Encoded protein: CASSPGQNLGDTQYF.

The rearrangement links TRBV7-2 to TRBJ1-5; D is unclear. Germline lookup yields CDR1 SGHTA and CDR2 FQGNSA. The CDR3 is 15 amino acids. Trimming took 2 bases from V and 5 from J, leaving 13 bases between them. The CDR3 sequence: CASSLIPGLHQPQHF. The CDR3 bases are TGTGCCAGCAGCTTAATCCCGGGATTGCATCAGCCCCAGCATTTT.

This clone was seen once. The chain carries TRBV4-1 and TRBJ1-6; TRBD1 aligns across 7 bases. Per the germline V gene, CDR1 is MGHRA and CDR2 is YSYEKL. J lost 10 bases, V lost 4 bases, and 10 bases had no gene match. CDR3 length: 15 residues. In DNA form, the CDR3 reads TGCGCCAGCAGCCGGGCGGACAGGTTGGAATCACCCCTCCACTTT. Translated, it gives CASSRADRLESPLHF.

V and J are TRBV11-2 and TRBJ2-7; 14 nucleotides agree with TRBD2. The V gene's germline CDR1 is SGHAT and CDR2 FQNNGV. Unmatched junction bases numbered 4, after V lost 3 bases and J lost 6 bases. This CDR3 has 15 residues. DNA for the CDR3: TGTGCCAGCAGCTTCGGACTAGCGGGGGGTCTCGAGCAGTACTTC. Amino acids: CASSFGLAGGLEQYF. Filled out from reference TRBV11-2 and TRBJ2-7, the complete variable domain reads EAGVAQSPRYKIIEKRQSVAFWCNPISGHATLYWYQQILGQGPKLLIQFQNNGVVDDSQLPKDRFSAERLKGVDSTLKIQPAKLEDSAVYLCASSFGLAGGLEQYFGPGTRLTVT.

The chain uses TRBV2 and TRBJ2-5, with 7 bases aligning to TRBD2. Unmatched junction bases numbered 8, after V lost 4 bases and J lost 9 bases. Germline V gives CDR1 SNHLY, CDR2 FYNNEI. The CDR3 runs to 13 residues. This chain's CDR3 is CASSGEPRGAQYF. CDR3 nucleotide sequence: TGTGCCAGCAGTGGGGAACCACGGGGGGCCCAGTACTTC.

Only one count was recorded for this clone. The rearrangement links TRBV19 to TRBJ1-3; no clear D. Trimming took 8 bases from V and 0 from J, leaving 2 bases between them. The CDR3 spans 11 residues. CDR1 and CDR2 (germline): LNHDA, SQIVND (reference sequence). This CDR3 reads CASYSGNTIYF. CDR3 sequence (DNA): TGTGCCAGTTACTCTGGAAACACCATATATTTT.

This sequence joins TRBV29-1 and TRBJ1-3, with 10 bases that match TRBD1. Trimming at V came to 6 bases and at J to 1 base, leaving 3 bases not matched to a gene. Germline V lookup: CDR1 SQVTM, CDR2 ANQGSEA. The CDR3 contains 14 residues. CDR3 protein: CSVGTGASGNTIYF. As DNA, the CDR3 is TGCAGCGTCGGGACAGGGGCGTCTGGAAACACCATATATTTT.

CDR3 bases: TGTGCCAGCTCCCAGACAGGGGAGAGGAATCAGCCCCAGCATTTT. It yields the protein CASSQTGERNQPQHF. This chain uses TRBV18 with TRBJ1-5; 8 bases are a match to TRBD1. CDR3 length equals 15 residues. Germline CDR1 KGHSH, CDR2 LQKENI. The V segment lost 6 bases and the J segment 4 bases; nucleotides outside the gene matches: 8. Full variable domain (rest looked up from reference TRBV18 and TRBJ1-5): NAGVMQNPRHLVRRRGQEARLRCSPMKGHSHVYWYRQLPEEGLKFMVYLQKENIIDESGMPKERFSAEFPKEGPSILRIQQVVRGDSAAYFCASSQTGERNQPQHFGDGTRLSIL.

In this sample, this clone turned up once. The chain links TRBV19 to TRBJ2-7; 8 bases are shared with TRBD2. CDR3 length: 13 amino acids. V lost 6 bases and J lost 4; bases outside the gene matches: 5. Germline CDR1 is LNHDA and CDR2 is SQIVND (reference sequence). The CDR3 nucleotides are TGTGCCAGTAGGCCCGGGGGGGGGTACGAGCAGTACTTC. Its translation: CASRPGGGYEQYF.

The chain recombines TRBV5-1 with TRBJ2-5; 10 positions agree with TRBD1. The germline V gene encodes CDR1 SGHRS and CDR2 YFSETQ. V lost 0 bases, J lost 4 bases, and 9 bases stayed unmatched. CDR3 size: 17 residues. The CDR3 sequence is CASSLAPGTGEGETQYF. CDR3 in DNA: TGCGCCAGCAGCTTGGCCCCCGGGACAGGGGAGGGAGAGACCCAGTACTTC.

This sequence joins TRBV6-2 or TRBV6-3 and TRBJ1-6; 8 nucleotides align to TRBD1. The CDR3 loop spans 16 amino acids. Trimming at V came to 5 bases and at J to 8 bases, leaving 11 bases not matched to a gene. Per the germline V gene, CDR1 is MNHEY and CDR2 is SVGEGT. The DNA for the CDR3 is TGTGCCAGCAGTCGCCCAGGACAGGGAATCGATTCACCCCTCCACTTT. Translated: CASSRPGQGIDSPLHF.

The chain employs TRBV5-4 and TRBJ1-1; a weak D match, TRBD1 (5 bases). Germline lookup yields CDR1 SGHNT and CDR2 YYREEE (reference sequence). The ends were cut back, 6 bases at V and 0 bases at J, with 12 bases in the middle. The CDR3 spans 14 residues. The CDR3 region is CASKKDSMNTEAFF. CDR3 in DNA: TGTGCCAGCAAGAAAGACAGCATGAACACTGAAGCTTTCTTT.

Notes on this clone: Mismatch with germline at one junction end may stem from a read error. This chain connects TRBV6-4 to TRBJ2-2; the D gene is possibly TRBD2 (5 bases). CDR1 and CDR2 from the germline V gene are MRHNA and SNTAGT. The CDR3 is made up of 15 amino acids. CDR3 DNA sequence: TGTGCCAGCAGTGATTCCCAGTCTAAACACCGGGGAGCTGTTTTT. It specifies CASSDSQSKHRGAVF.

The chain carries TRBV4-1 and TRBJ2-5; maybe TRBD1 (5 bases). The V gene lost 4 bases and the J gene lost 4 bases, with 13 bases spanning the gap. Germline V gene lookup returns CDR1 MGHRA and CDR2 YSYEKL. There are 14 residues in the CDR3. CDR3 protein: CASSRLWGVETQYF. The CDR3 DNA sequence: TGCGCCAGCAGCCGTTTGTGGGGCGTAGAGACCCAGTACTTC.

The chain has TRBV7-6 and TRBJ1-4; TRBD1 is a possible D gene (5 bases). Trimming cost V 5 bases and J 7 bases, with 20 bases left between them. This CDR3 spans 16 amino acids. Germline V gene lookup returns CDR1 SGHVS and CDR2 FNYEAQ. CDR3 region: CASSGRGGATGEKLFF. For the CDR3, the DNA is TGTGCCAGCAGCGGGCGTGGAGGGGCCACCGGTGAAAAACTGTTTTTT.

The chain employs TRBV5-4 and TRBJ2-2, with 7 bases that match TRBD1. The CDR3 has 15 amino acids. Germline V gene lookup returns CDR1 SGHNT and CDR2 YYREEE (reference sequence). Trimming cost V 4 bases and J 6 bases; bases outside gene matches: 9. Here the CDR3 reads CASSLDRFISGELFF. Here the CDR3 DNA reads TGTGCCAGCAGCCTGGACAGGTTCATATCCGGGGAGCTGTTTTTT.

This chain uses TRBV9 with TRBJ1-1; D might be TRBD1 (6 bases). Trimming removed 4 bases at V and 8 bases at J, with 12 bases between. This CDR3 spans 12 amino acids. Germline CDR1 SGDLS, CDR2 YYNGEE. The CDR3 coding sequence is TGTGCCAGCAGCTCTACAGGGCCAGAAGCTTTCTTT. Translating it yields CASSSTGPEAFF.

This chain links TRBV9 with TRBJ2-5; 7 bases are shared with TRBD2. The germline V gene encodes CDR1 SGDLS and CDR2 YYNGEE. Germline trimming cut 1 base from V and 2 bases from J; bases unmatched to any gene: 8. This CDR3 is built from 16 residues. This chain's CDR3 is CASSVSASGQQETQYF. The CDR3 coding sequence is TGTGCCAGCAGCGTATCGGCTAGCGGACAACAAGAGACCCAGTACTTC. Filled out from reference TRBV9 and TRBJ2-5, the complete variable domain reads DSGVTQTPKHLITATGQRVTLRCSPRSGDLSVYWYQQSLDQGLQFLIQYYNGEERAKGNILERFSAQQFPDLHSELNLSSLELGDSALYFCASSVSASGQQETQYFGPGTRLLVL.